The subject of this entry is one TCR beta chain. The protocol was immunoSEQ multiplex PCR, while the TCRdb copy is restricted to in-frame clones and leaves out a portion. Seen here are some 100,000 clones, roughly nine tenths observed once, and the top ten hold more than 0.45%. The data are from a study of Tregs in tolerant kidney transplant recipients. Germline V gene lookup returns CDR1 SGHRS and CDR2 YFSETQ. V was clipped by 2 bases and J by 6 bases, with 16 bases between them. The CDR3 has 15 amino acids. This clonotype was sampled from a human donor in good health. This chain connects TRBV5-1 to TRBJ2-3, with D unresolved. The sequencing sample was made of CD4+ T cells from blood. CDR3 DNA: TGCGCCAGCAGCTTTTCTGACGGGTCTGTGGATACGCAGTATTTT. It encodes CASSFSDGSVDTQYF.